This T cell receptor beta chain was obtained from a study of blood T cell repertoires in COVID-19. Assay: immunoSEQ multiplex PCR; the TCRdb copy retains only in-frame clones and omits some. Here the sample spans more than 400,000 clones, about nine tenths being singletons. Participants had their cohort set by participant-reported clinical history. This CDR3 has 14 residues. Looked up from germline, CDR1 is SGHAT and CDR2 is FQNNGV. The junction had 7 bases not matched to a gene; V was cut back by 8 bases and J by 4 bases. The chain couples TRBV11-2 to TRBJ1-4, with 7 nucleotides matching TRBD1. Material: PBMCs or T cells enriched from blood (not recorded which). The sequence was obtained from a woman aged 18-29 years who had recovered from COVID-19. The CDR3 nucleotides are TGTGCCAGCCCAGGGGGGACCCTTAATGAAAAACTGTTTTTT. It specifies CASPGGTLNEKLFF.